Below, 10 T cell receptor beta chains from the same sample are listed, as sequenced in a study of Tregs in tolerant kidney transplant recipients. Related graft donors supplied nonmyeloablative bone marrow transplants, and mixed chimerism was transient. The data were produced by immunoSEQ multiplex PCR, yet TCRdb's version contains in-frame clones alone and is incomplete. The sample contains some 57,000 clones, 91% of which appear only once. This material consisted of CD8+ T cells from blood (PBMCs), taken 24 months after the transplant. These TCRs come from a human patient who received a combined kidney and bone marrow transplant. Some T cells may trace back to the graft donor.

This chain connects TRBV29-1 to TRBJ1-1, with D maybe TRBD1 (6 bases). V was shortened by 6 bases and J by 7 bases, with 15 bases between the two germline ends. The CDR3 is 12 residues long. Looked up from germline, CDR1 is SQVTM and CDR2 is ANQGSEA. The CDR3 nucleotides are TGCAGCGTCCAATTTCCAGGGGTTGAAGCTTTCTTT. Protein product: CSVQFPGVEAFF.

The rearrangement links TRBV13 to TRBJ2-2, with 7 bases matching TRBD1. After removal of 4 bases from V and 5 bases from J, the junction contained 10 bases not matched to a gene. CDR1 is PRHDT and CDR2 is FYEKMQ in the germline V gene (reference sequence). CDR3 size: 16 residues. In DNA form, the CDR3 reads TGTGCCAGCAGCTCAGGCAGGGGGTTAACTACCGGGGAGCTGTTTTTT. This translates into CASSSGRGLTTGELFF.

The chain has TRBV7-2 and TRBJ2-7; TRBD2 might be the D (6 bases). CDR3 length: 13 amino acids. CDR1 is SGHTA and CDR2 is FQGNSA in the germline V gene. V gave up 0 bases and J gave up 3 bases, with 6 bases separating them. CDR3 amino acids: CASSLAGGYEQYF. CDR3 DNA sequence: TGTGCCAGCAGCTTAGCGGGGGGCTACGAGCAGTACTTC. The complete variable domain, with remaining parts taken from reference TRBV7-2 and TRBJ2-7, reads GAGVSQSPSNKVTEKGKDVELRCDPISGHTALYWYRQSLGQGLEFLIYFQGNSAPDKSGLPSDRFSAERTGGSVSTLTIQRTQQEDSAVYLCASSLAGGYEQYFGPGTRLTVT.

The gene calls are TRBV19 and TRBJ1-2; D call uncertain. CDR3 length: 15 residues. Deletions cut 6 bases from V and 3 bases from J, with 17 bases between. Germline V CDR1 and CDR2: LNHDA, SQIVND (reference sequence). The CDR3 nucleotides are TGTGCCAGTAGCCCGGCGAGGGTTCCATACTATGGCTACACCTTC. It translates to CASSPARVPYYGYTF.

V gene TRBV28 combines with J gene TRBJ1-5; D possibly corresponds to TRBD1 (6 bases). CDR3 length equals 14 residues. The germline V gene has CDR1 MDHEN and CDR2 SYDVKM. V was shortened by 5 bases and J by 5 bases, with 13 bases between the two germline ends. The CDR3 coding sequence is TGTGCCAGCAGTCGACGAGGGGGAGATCAGCCCCAGCATTTT. Residues: CASSRRGGDQPQHF.

The CDR3 sequence: CASSLGPRQPYNEQFF. The CDR3, as DNA: TGTGCCAGCAGCCTTGGCCCCCGACAGCCCTACAATGAGCAGTTCTTC. The chain recombines TRBV7-9 with TRBJ2-1; TRBD1 is a possible D gene (5 bases). Per the germline V gene, CDR1 is SEHNR and CDR2 is FQNEAQ (reference sequence). Trimming removed 5 bases from V and 2 bases from J, with 16 bases in between. The CDR3 sequence is 16 residues long.

The chain couples TRBV21-1 to TRBJ2-7; the D call of TRBD2 is as the table states it, not checked on the DNA. TRBV21-1 is marked as a pseudogene. The CDR3 has 14 amino acids. The CDR3 nucleotides read TGTGCCAGCAGCAAACTCGGGGTCTTTCAGGAGCAGTACTTC. Protein sequence: CASSKLGVFQEQYF.

The CDR3 sequence is CASSEATGGSTEAFF. In DNA, the CDR3 is TGTGCCAGCAGTGAAGCTACGGGGGGGAGCACTGAAGCTTTCTTT. The chain couples TRBV6-1 to TRBJ1-1; weak D call: TRBD1 (5 bases). The CDR3 covers 15 residues. Deletions cut 0 bases from V and 4 bases from J, with 12 bases between. Germline V CDR1 and CDR2: MNHNS, SASEGT.

The gene calls are TRBV7-9 and TRBJ2-3; a weak D match, TRBD2 (5 bases). Germline CDR1 reads SEHNR; CDR2 reads FQNEAQ (reference sequence). V was trimmed by 4 bases and J by 0 bases, leaving 8 bases between them. This CDR3 region has 14 residues. The CDR3 coding sequence is TGTGCCAGCAGCTGGGCTAGCAGCACAGATACGCAGTATTTT. It is translated as CASSWASSTDTQYF.

V usage is TRBV10-3 and J usage is TRBJ2-1, with TRBD1 matching over 7 bases. CDR3 length: 14 amino acids. Trimming took 3 bases from V and 5 from J; bases not matched to a gene: 4. Germline values: CDR1 ENHRY, CDR2 SYGVKD. The CDR3 protein is CAISDTGANNEQFF. The CDR3 bases are TGTGCCATCAGTGATACAGGGGCTAACAATGAGCAGTTCTTC.